Listed here is a single TCR beta chain. Antigen unknown. These data come from a study of PD-1 blockade in classical Hodgkin lymphoma. Overall study: Patients got intravenous nivolumab 3 mg/kg every 2 weeks.

Study conclusions and caveats: It was reported that newly diagnosed patients had less baseline TCR diversity than healthy donors.

Germline CDR1 is SEHNR and CDR2 is FQNEAQ (reference sequence). Trimming removed 1 base at V and 3 bases at J, with 13 bases between. CDR3 size: 15 residues. Libraries were prepared by immunoSEQ multiplex PCR; TCRdb keeps only in-frame clonotypes and omits some of them. Here the sample spans about 18,000 clones, roughly 80% being singletons. Every patient was affected by relapse after autologous stem cell transplantation, while exposure to brentuximab vedotin was not uniform. The V call is TRBV7-9, the J call TRBJ2-7; D not certain. The starting material was peripheral blood mononuclear cells (PBMCs), obtained at baseline. The sequence came from a human donor with classical Hodgkin lymphoma. Here the CDR3 reads CASSLGTRGHYEQYF. The DNA of the CDR3 is TGTGCCAGCAGCTTAGGCACCCGCGGCCACTACGAGCAGTACTTC.